These 17 T cell receptor beta chains were all obtained from the same sample, sequenced in a study of CD8+ T cells in alopecia areata. After pooling, cutaneous lymph node cells were sorted with CD4, CD8alpha, NKG2D, NKG2ACE and other markers. RNA extraction was followed by reverse transcription into cDNA, which acted as the sequencing template. TCRdb's table, derived via immunoSEQ multiplex PCR, lists solely in-frame clones and lacks some. The sample shows 200,000 to 300,000 clones, none of them appearing just once. Sequencing was carried out using CD4+ T cells sorted from a lymph node. Every receptor here comes from a C3H/HeJ mouse with alopecia areata. Strain MHC haplotype: H2-k.

In its sample, this clone was seen a few times. The gene names here belong to mouse. The CDR3 goes on 4 residues after the read ends, and that part is filled in from the germline J gene. This rearrangement joins TRBV19 to TRBJ2-4; 7 bases map to TRBD1. The CDR3 totals 14 residues. Germline V lookup: CDR1 FNHDT, CDR2 SITEND (reference sequence). This CDR3 is CASSIRDRINTLYF. Incomplete CDR3 DNA: TGTGCCAGCAGTATTCGGGACAGAATAAAC.

In its sample, this clone was seen a few times. Genes here carry mouse names. The read ends 4 residues shy of where the CDR3 ends; the end is completed using the germline J gene. V usage is TRBV13-3 and J usage is TRBJ2-1; weak D call: TRBD2 (5 bases). The CDR3 length is 14 residues. V was clipped by 3 bases and J by 1 base, with 8 bases between them. CDR1 and CDR2 (germline): NNHDY, SYVADS. The CDR3 DNA, read in part, is TGTGCCAGCAGTGTGGGGAGGAACTATGCT. It yields the protein CASSVGRNYA. The CDR3 in its entirety is CASSVGRNYAEQFF.

Comment on this clone: Gene names and germline refer to mouse. The read halts 4 residues ahead of the CDR3 end, with the missing end drawn from the germline J gene. This CDR3 is also generated by other DNA sequences in the sample. The chain carries TRBV13-1 and TRBJ1-1, with 7 positions matching TRBD1. Germline loops: CDR1 NSHNY, CDR2 SYGAGN. V trimming: 3 bases; J trimming: 1 base; junction bases outside the gene matches: 0. The CDR3 loop spans 13 amino acids. The CDR3 loop is CASSGQGNTEVFF. The part of the CDR3 DNA that was read is TGTGCCAGCAGTGGACAGGGAAACACA.

This clone has only a few counts. The genes and germline here are from mouse. From the germline J gene comes the end of the CDR3, since the read stops 4 residues before it. This sequence joins TRBV31 and TRBJ2-7; 10 bases are a match to TRBD2. The junction had 4 bases not matched to a gene; V was cut back by 5 bases and J by 0 bases. CDR1 is GKSSPN, CDR2 SITVG, per germline. There are 14 residues in the CDR3. CDR3 DNA (partial): TGTGCCTGGGGGACTGGGGTGAGCTCCTAT. Its translation: CAWGTGVSSY. The whole CDR3 sequence reads CAWGTGVSSYEQYF.

In this sample, this clone turned up a few times. Genes and germline come from the mouse. Read data end 3 residues before the CDR3 end; the end is taken from the germline J gene. Distinct nucleotide sequences in the sample also encode this CDR3. This chain connects TRBV13-3 to TRBJ1-6; TRBD1 aligns across 10 bases. TRBJ1-6 is an ORF, and what it does is uncertain. The CDR3 runs 14 residues. V lost 3 bases and J lost 7; bases outside the gene matches: 1. The V gene's germline CDR1 is NNHDY and CDR2 SYVADS. CDR3 bases read: TGTGCCAGCAGTGGGACAGGGGGAAATTCGCCC. Its protein product is CASSGTGGNSP. The full CDR3 protein is CASSGTGGNSPLYF.

This clone was counted a few times. Here the gene names and germline are mouse. This CDR3 reads CASSELWGPAETLYF. The part of the CDR3 DNA that was read is TGTGCCAGCAGTGAGCTCTGGGGACCTGCAGAA. The chain employs TRBV13-1 and TRBJ2-3; D is possibly TRBD2 (6 bases). The read ends 4 residues before the CDR3 terminus; that terminus is restored from the germline J gene. Looked up from germline, CDR1 is NSHNY and CDR2 is SYGAGN. V lost 2 bases, J lost 2 bases, and 12 bases lay in between. CDR3 length: 15 residues.

This clone appeared many times. The genes and germline here are from mouse. The DNA ends 4 residues before the CDR3 does, and the rest of the CDR3 is filled in from the germline J gene. The sample holds other DNA sequences that translate to the same CDR3. The rearrangement links TRBV1 to TRBJ2-3, with a tentative D call TRBD1 (6 bases). Trimming cost V 1 base and J 0 bases, with 8 bases left between them. Germline CDR1 reads NSQYPW; CDR2 reads LRSPGD (reference sequence). The CDR3 has 15 amino acids. This CDR3 reads CTCSAAGASAETLYF. The DNA read from the CDR3 is TGCACCTGCAGTGCAGCAGGGGCTAGTGCAGAA. The variable domain in full, completed from reference TRBV1 and TRBJ2-3, reads VTLLEQNPRWRLVPRGQAVNLRCILKNSQYPWMSWYQQDLQKQLQWLFTLRSPGDKEVKSLPGADYLATRVTDTELRLQVANMSQGRTLYCTCSAAGASAETLYFGSGTRLTVL.

As concerns this clone: Any gene name here is a mouse gene name. Read sequence stops 4 residues before the CDR3 end, and the germline J gene provides the missing end. The V and J genes are TRBV13-3 and TRBJ2-7; no clear D gene. CDR1 NNHDY and CDR2 SYVADS come from the germline V gene. The CDR3 has 11 amino acids. Partial CDR3 DNA: TGTGCCAGCAGTGAATGGGAT. This encodes CASSEWD. In full, the CDR3 reads CASSEWDEQYF.

Remarks on this clone: These gene names are mouse names. The read terminates 4 residues ahead of where the CDR3 ends, so the germline J gene completes it. This rearrangement joins TRBV13-2 to TRBJ2-2, with D maybe TRBD1 (7 bases). Germline loops: CDR1 NNHNN, CDR2 SYGAGS (reference sequence). The CDR3 totals 16 residues. V was shortened by 0 bases and J by 4 bases, with 13 bases between the two germline ends. Partial CDR3 DNA: TGTGCCAGCGGTGATGCAGAGGGGGCGAGCACCGGG. This encodes CASGDAEGASTG. The full CDR3 sequence reads CASGDAEGASTGQLYF.

This clone was observed a few times. Mouse germline and gene names are used. The CDR3 extends 4 residues past the end of the read, so its final part is completed from the germline J gene. Other DNA sequences in this sample translate to the same CDR3. This chain uses TRBV1 with TRBJ2-1; 8 nucleotides line up with TRBD2. The germline CDR1 and CDR2 sequences are NSQYPW and LRSPGD (reference sequence). CDR3 size: 15 residues. V shed 3 bases, J shed 1 base, and the junction held 2 bases outside the gene matches. The CDR3 region is CTCSAVGGNYAEQFF. CDR3 DNA, as far as it was read: TGCACCTGCAGTGCGGTGGGGGGGAACTATGCT.

The table lists this clone with a few counts. Here the gene names and germline are mouse. Read data end 4 residues before the CDR3 end; the end is taken from the germline J gene. The genes are TRBV13-1 and TRBJ2-7, with TRBD2 matching 9 bases. Germline lookup yields CDR1 NSHNY and CDR2 SYGAGN. The CDR3 is 15 residues long. CDR3 DNA, as far as it was read: TGTGCCAGCAGTGATGGACTGGGGGATGAGTAT. Its protein is CASSDGLGDEY. The full CDR3 is CASSDGLGDEYEQYF.

As to this clone: Germline and genes: mouse. The read stops 3 residues short of the end of the CDR3; the missing end is completed from the germline J gene. Other DNA variants within this sample encode the same CDR3. The chain couples TRBV19 to TRBJ1-6; weak D call: TRBD1 (5 bases). TRBJ1-6 is sorted into the ORF group, with uncertain function. This CDR3 contains 16 residues. With 0 bases removed from V and 0 bases from J, the gap between germline ends came to 7 bases. Germline V gives CDR1 FNHDT, CDR2 SITEND (reference sequence). CDR3 sequence reads: CASSIGRGSYNSPLYF. The CDR3 DNA, read in part, is TGTGCCAGCAGTATAGGGAGGGGTTCCTATAATTCGCCC.

Many counts were recorded for this clone. Genes and germline are mouse. The read halts 4 residues ahead of the CDR3 end, with the missing end drawn from the germline J gene. At the DNA level, this CDR3 is encoded by other sequences in the same sample as well. The gene calls are TRBV1 and TRBJ2-1; a possible D gene is TRBD1 (5 bases). The CDR3 spans 15 residues. CDR1 NSQYPW and CDR2 LRSPGD come from the germline V gene (reference sequence). V gave up 0 bases and J gave up 0 bases, with 6 bases separating them. CDR3 bases read: TGCACCTGCAGTGCAGAGAGGGGTAACTATGCT. It yields the protein CTCSAERGNYA. From start to end, the CDR3 is CTCSAERGNYAEQFF.

On this clone itself: Genes here carry mouse names. Read sequence stops 4 residues before the CDR3 end, and the germline J gene provides the missing end. The chain joins TRBV13-1 to TRBJ1-2; maybe TRBD1 (5 bases). The CDR3 is 11 residues long. The germline V gene has CDR1 NSHNY and CDR2 SYGAGN. The CDR3: CASSEGGDYTF. CDR3 DNA (partial): TGTGCCAGCAGTGAGGGGGGC.

With respect to this clone: Germline and genes here are mouse. The CDR3 goes on 4 residues after the read ends, and that part is filled in from the germline J gene. The chain employs TRBV31 and TRBJ2-1; 9 positions agree with TRBD2. J was trimmed by 6 bases and V by 0 bases; bases with no gene match: 3. The CDR3 contains 14 residues. Per germline, CDR1 GKSSPN and CDR2 SITVG. The CDR3 reads CAWSLAGGVAEQFF. The sequenced part of the CDR3 DNA is TGTGCCTGGAGTCTGGCTGGGGGGGTTGCT.

Concerning this clone itself: The listed genes are named as in mouse. Coverage ceases 4 residues before the CDR3 finishes, and the germline J gene fills in the end. The chain joins TRBV13-3 to TRBJ2-1; TRBD2 agrees at 7 bases. Germline V gene data show CDR1 as NNHDY and CDR2 as SYVADS. This CDR3 is built from 14 residues. The V and J ends lost 1 base and 5 bases, in that order; junction bases with no gene match: 3. The CDR3 bases that were read are TGTGCCAGCAGTGATTGGGGGGAGGATGCT. Translated: CASSDWGEDA. The complete CDR3 sequence is CASSDWGEDAEQFF.

This clone was picked up a small number of times. Gene names are mouse gene names. The CDR3 goes on 4 residues after the read ends, and that part is filled in from the germline J gene. J is TRBJ2-2 and V is TRBV13-3; tentatively, D is TRBD2 (6 bases). Germline V CDR1 and CDR2: NNHDY, SYVADS. V lost 0 bases, J lost 3 bases, and 9 bases lay in between. This CDR3 has 15 residues. The CDR3 bases that were read are TGTGCCAGCAGTGATGGGGGGGAGGACACCGGG. Protein: CASSDGGEDTG. The full CDR3 reads CASSDGGEDTGQLYF.